The 18 T cell receptor beta chains below all came from one sample that was sequenced in a study of T-cell reconstitution after alpha-beta-depleted transplantation in children (dated by TCRdb to the mid-2010s). Library preparation employed PCR. The sequencer was an Illumina HiSeq 2500. TCR library preparation used molecular barcoding, with unique molecular identifiers applied to normalize quantification of the TCRbeta repertoire. TCRdb itself trimmed the public reads at Q25 with fastp, ran MiXCR and retained productive beta chains. Merged by CDR3 protein, the rows form single entries marked with the most common genes and DNA. This sample lists about 610,000 distinct CDR3 sequences; about 10% were detected once. The ten largest make up less than 4.5% of the sample. The starting material was PBMCs from the stem cell graft donor, obtained from the stem cell graft. These receptors came from a human donor who donated a stem cell graft to a child with acute myeloid leukemia.

The table lists this clonotype with a few counts. This sequence joins TRBV6-5 and TRBJ2-1, with 9 bases fitting TRBD2. Germline V gene data show CDR1 as MNHEY and CDR2 as SVGAGI. Losses at the gene ends were 3 bases for V and 4 bases for J; bases not matched to a gene: 4. This CDR3 is 15 amino acids long. CDR3 in amino acids: CASSYNLAGYNEQFF. The CDR3 DNA follows: TGTGCCAGCAGTTATAATCTAGCGGGATACAATGAGCAGTTCTTC.

This clonotype showed up just a few times. The rearrangement uses TRBV7-2 and TRBJ2-7; 7 bases match TRBD2. The CDR3 runs to 15 residues. Germline V gene lookup returns CDR1 SGHTA and CDR2 FQGNSA. J gave up 2 bases and V 3 bases, and 7 bases lay outside the gene matches. Written as DNA, the CDR3 is TGTGCCAGCAGCTTTCGTAGCGGGCAGACCTACGAGCAGTACTTC. It is translated as CASSFRSGQTYEQYF.

The V gene is TRBV10-2, the J gene TRBJ2-3, with a tentative D call TRBD2 (6 bases). Trimming left V 3 bases short and J 1 base short, with 14 bases between. The germline V gene encodes CDR1 WSHSY and CDR2 SAAADI. CDR3 length: 16 residues. CDR3 residues: CASSDFPGAGTDTQYF. In DNA, the CDR3 is TGCGCCAGCAGTGATTTCCCGGGAGCCGGCACAGATACGCAGTATTTT.

The V and J genes are TRBV20-1 and TRBJ2-1, with 10 bases identical to TRBD2. This CDR3 region has 14 residues. The junction had 6 bases not matched to a gene; V was cut back by 1 base and J by 9 bases. Germline V gene sequence: CDR1 DFQATT, CDR2 SNEGSKA (reference sequence). The CDR3 DNA reads as TGCAGTGCTAGAGTGAGCGGGAGGGCCGGTGAGCAGTTCTTC. Protein product: CSARVSGRAGEQFF.

J is TRBJ2-1 and V is TRBV5-1; D is perhaps TRBD1 (5 bases). V lost 4 bases and J lost 2, with 7 bases in between. The CDR3 contains 13 residues. Per germline, CDR1 SGHRS and CDR2 YFSETQ. CDR3 bases: TGCGCCAGCAGCGAGGACACCTACAATGAGCAGTTCTTC. Its protein is CASSEDTYNEQFF.

A few counts support this clonotype. The V and J genes are TRBV28 and TRBJ2-1, with D hard to call. Germline V gives CDR1 MDHEN, CDR2 SYDVKM. The CDR3 runs to 16 residues. V was shortened by 2 bases and J by 2 bases, with 13 bases between the two germline ends. The DNA of the CDR3 is TGTGCCAGCAGTTTAAAACGTGGGTACACCTACAATGAGCAGTTCTTC. This codes for CASSLKRGYTYNEQFF. The whole variable domain, remainder taken from reference TRBV28 and TRBJ2-1, is DVKVTQSSRYLVKRTGEKVFLECVQDMDHENMFWYRQDPGLGLRLIYFSYDVKMKEKGDIPEGYSVSREKKERFSLILESASTNQTSMYLCASSLKRGYTYNEQFFGPGTRLTVL.

The sample holds a few counts of this clonotype. The rearrangement uses TRBV29-1 and TRBJ2-3; D possibly corresponds to TRBD2 (6 bases). The CDR3 extends over 11 amino acids. Trimming cost V 8 bases and J 10 bases, with 16 bases left between them. Germline CDR1 is SQVTM and CDR2 is ANQGSEA. In DNA, the CDR3 is TGCAGCCCTCAGTGGGGACTCGCGCAGTATTTT. This gives the protein CSPQWGLAQYF.

V gene TRBV29-1 combines with J gene TRBJ2-7; no definite D call. The CDR3 loop spans 12 amino acids. Germline assignment: CDR1 SQVTM and CDR2 ANQGSEA. Trimming removed 5 bases at V and 1 base at J, with 9 bases between. CDR3 in DNA: TGCAGCGTTACGACGGGTTCCTACGAGCAGTACTTC. As protein: CSVTTGSYEQYF.

The chain combines TRBV5-6 with TRBJ2-3, with D tentatively TRBD2 (6 bases). Germline CDR1 is SGHDT and CDR2 is YYEEEE. CDR3 size: 14 residues. V was clipped by 4 bases and J by 2 bases, with 11 bases between them. CDR3 DNA sequence: TGTGCCAGCAGCAGGCGGGGTCACACAGATACGCAGTATTTT. This encodes CASSRRGHTDTQYF.

The sample holds a few counts of this clonotype. V is TRBV28 and J is TRBJ2-2; TRBD1 might be the D (5 bases). CDR1 is MDHEN and CDR2 is SYDVKM in the germline V gene. CDR3 length equals 15 residues. Trimming cost V 4 bases and J 0 bases, with 9 bases left between them. The CDR3 nucleotides are TGTGCCAGCAGTTCCCGACAGACGAACACCGGGGAGCTGTTTTTT. It codes for CASSSRQTNTGELFF.

The CDR3, as DNA: TGTGCCAGCAGGATCCGGGACAGGGGGCGAGAAGAGACCCAGTACTTC. Its protein product is CASRIRDRGREETQYF. The gene calls are TRBV3-1 and TRBJ2-5, with TRBD1 matching 12 bases. V lost 6 bases, J lost 3 bases, and 8 bases stayed unmatched. This CDR3 has 16 residues. Germline loops: CDR1 LGHDT, CDR2 YNNKEL (reference sequence).

This clonotype has ten or more counts. DNA of the CDR3: TGTGCCAGCAGCTCGGGACAGGGAGGCTACGAGCAGTACTTC. Protein product: CASSSGQGGYEQYF. The rearrangement uses TRBV28 and TRBJ2-7; 9 bases agree with TRBD1. Trimming removed 6 bases from V and 3 bases from J; junction bases left unmatched: 6. Germline V CDR1 and CDR2: MDHEN, SYDVKM. The CDR3 covers 14 residues.

This clonotype was detected many times. The chain employs TRBV20-1 and TRBJ1-5, with D possibly being TRBD1 (6 bases). CDR1 DFQATT and CDR2 SNEGSKA come from the germline V gene (reference sequence). The CDR3 spans 18 residues. V dropped 5 bases and J dropped 0 bases, with 23 bases sitting between them. As DNA, the CDR3 is TGCAGTGCTGTAAACTACCGGACACAGGGTAATAGCAATCAGCCCCAGCATTTT. Encoded protein: CSAVNYRTQGNSNQPQHF.

This clonotype has ten or more counts. V is TRBV19 and J is TRBJ2-7, with TRBD2 identical over 7 bases. This CDR3 is 13 amino acids long. With 3 bases clipped from V and 3 bases from J, the junction kept 2 bases outside the gene matches. CDR1 is LNHDA, CDR2 SQIVND, per germline (reference sequence). The CDR3 spells CASSMASGYEQYF. The DNA for the CDR3 is TGTGCCAGTAGTATGGCTAGCGGCTACGAGCAGTACTTC.

The CDR3: CASSLLAGGPTRGITDTQYF. For the CDR3, the DNA is TGTGCCAGCAGCCTTCTAGCGGGAGGGCCCACTCGGGGAATCACAGATACGCAGTATTTT. The chain links TRBV7-3 to TRBJ2-3; 12 bases map to TRBD2. V lost 5 bases, J lost 2 bases, and 17 bases stayed unmatched. Germline CDR1 reads SGHTA; CDR2 reads FQGTGA. CDR3 length: 20 residues.

The V and J genes are TRBV10-2 and TRBJ2-5, with 10 bases fitting TRBD2. The V gene's germline CDR1 is WSHSY and CDR2 SAAADI. With 4 bases clipped from V and 0 bases from J, the junction kept 2 bases outside the gene matches. CDR3 length: 15 residues. CDR3 sequence: CASSALAGNQETQYF. CDR3 nucleotide sequence: TGCGCCAGCAGTGCACTAGCGGGGAACCAAGAGACCCAGTACTTC.

This clonotype has at least ten counts. CDR3 loop: CASSLDRAGELFF. The DNA of the CDR3 is TGTGCCAGCAGCTTAGATCGTGCCGGGGAGCTGTTTTTT. This chain uses TRBV7-9 with TRBJ2-2; D call uncertain. The germline gives CDR1 SEHNR, CDR2 FQNEAQ (reference sequence). Trimming removed 1 base from V and 6 bases from J, with 6 bases in between. This CDR3 is built from 13 residues.

This chain links TRBV7-2 with TRBJ1-5, with D uncertain. V shed 6 bases and J shed 5 bases, with 11 bases lying between them. The V gene's germline CDR1 is SGHTA and CDR2 FQGNSA. The CDR3 runs 13 residues. CDR3 residues: CASSGSMDQPQHF. In DNA, the CDR3 is TGTGCCAGCAGTGGGTCTATGGATCAGCCCCAGCATTTT.